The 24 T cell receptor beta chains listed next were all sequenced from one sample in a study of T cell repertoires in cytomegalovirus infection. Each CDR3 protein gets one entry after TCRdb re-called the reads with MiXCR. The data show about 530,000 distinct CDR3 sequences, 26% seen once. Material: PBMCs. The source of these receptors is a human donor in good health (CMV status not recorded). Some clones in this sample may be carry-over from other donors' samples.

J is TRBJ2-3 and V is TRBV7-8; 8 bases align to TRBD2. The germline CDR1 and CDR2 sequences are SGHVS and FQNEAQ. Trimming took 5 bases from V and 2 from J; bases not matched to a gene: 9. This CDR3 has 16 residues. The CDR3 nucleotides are TGTGCCAGCAGCCTTAGGACACTAGCGGTCACAGATACGCAGTATTTT. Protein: CASSLRTLAVTDTQYF.

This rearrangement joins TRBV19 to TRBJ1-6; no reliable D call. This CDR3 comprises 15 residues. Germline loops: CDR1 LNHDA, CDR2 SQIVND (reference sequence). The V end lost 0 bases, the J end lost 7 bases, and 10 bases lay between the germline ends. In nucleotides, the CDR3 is TGTGCCAGTAGTATAGATCGGACGCAAAATTCACCCCTCCACTTT. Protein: CASSIDRTQNSPLHF.

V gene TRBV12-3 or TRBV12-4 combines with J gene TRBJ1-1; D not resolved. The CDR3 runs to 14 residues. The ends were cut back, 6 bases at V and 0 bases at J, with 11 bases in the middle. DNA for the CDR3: TGTGCCAGCAGAAACCAGAACATGAACACTGAAGCTTTCTTT. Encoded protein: CASRNQNMNTEAFF.

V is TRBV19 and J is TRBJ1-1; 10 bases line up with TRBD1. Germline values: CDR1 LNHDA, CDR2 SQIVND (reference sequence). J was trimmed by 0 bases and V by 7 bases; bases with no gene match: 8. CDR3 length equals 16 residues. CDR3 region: CASMSGTGAMNTEAFF. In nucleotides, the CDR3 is TGTGCCAGTATGTCAGGGACAGGGGCGATGAACACTGAAGCTTTCTTT.

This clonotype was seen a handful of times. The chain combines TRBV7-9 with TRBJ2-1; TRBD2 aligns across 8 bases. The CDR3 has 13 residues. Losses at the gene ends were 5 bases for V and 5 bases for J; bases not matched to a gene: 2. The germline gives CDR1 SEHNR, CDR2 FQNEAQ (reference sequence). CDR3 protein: CASSQLADNEQFF. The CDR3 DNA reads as TGTGCCAGCAGCCAACTAGCGGACAATGAGCAGTTCTTC.

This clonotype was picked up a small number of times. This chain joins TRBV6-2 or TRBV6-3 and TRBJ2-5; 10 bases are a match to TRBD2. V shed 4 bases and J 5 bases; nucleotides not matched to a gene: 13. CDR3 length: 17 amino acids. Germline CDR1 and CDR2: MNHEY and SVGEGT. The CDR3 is CASSFIPGGLATETQYF. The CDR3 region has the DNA TGTGCCAGCAGTTTCATACCAGGGGGACTAGCGACGGAGACCCAGTACTTC.

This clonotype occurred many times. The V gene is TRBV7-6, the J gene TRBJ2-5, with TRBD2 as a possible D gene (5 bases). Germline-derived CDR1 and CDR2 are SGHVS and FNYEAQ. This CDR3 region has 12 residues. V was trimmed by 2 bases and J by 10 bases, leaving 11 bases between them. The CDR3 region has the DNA TGTGCCAGCAGCTTAAGATTGGAGGACCAGTACTTC. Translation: CASSLRLEDQYF.

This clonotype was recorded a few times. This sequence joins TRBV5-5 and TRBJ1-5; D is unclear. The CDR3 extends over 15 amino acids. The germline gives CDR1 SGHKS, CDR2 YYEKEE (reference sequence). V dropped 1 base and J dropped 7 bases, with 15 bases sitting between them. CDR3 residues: CASSLFQDLSQPQHF. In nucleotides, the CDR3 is TGTGCCAGCAGCTTGTTCCAGGATCTTAGCCAGCCCCAGCATTTT.

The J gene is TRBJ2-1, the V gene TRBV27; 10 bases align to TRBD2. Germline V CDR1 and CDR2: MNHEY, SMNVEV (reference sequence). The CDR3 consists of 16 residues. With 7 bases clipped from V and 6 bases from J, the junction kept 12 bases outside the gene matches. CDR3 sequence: CASMGPGASGGNEQFF. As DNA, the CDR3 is TGTGCCAGCATGGGCCCGGGGGCTAGCGGGGGCAATGAGCAGTTCTTC.

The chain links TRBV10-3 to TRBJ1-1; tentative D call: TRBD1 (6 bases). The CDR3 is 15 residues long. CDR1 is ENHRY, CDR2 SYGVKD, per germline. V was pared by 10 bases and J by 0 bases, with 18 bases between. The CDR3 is CATNRVAGMNTEAFF. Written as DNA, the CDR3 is TGTGCCACCAACAGGGTAGCGGGGATGAACACTGAAGCTTTCTTT.

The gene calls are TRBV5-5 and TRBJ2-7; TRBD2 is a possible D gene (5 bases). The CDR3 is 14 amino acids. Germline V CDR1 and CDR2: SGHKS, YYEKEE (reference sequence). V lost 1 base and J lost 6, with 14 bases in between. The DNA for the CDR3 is TGTGCCAGCAGCTTGTTTATCTCAGAGGGCGAGCAGTACTTC. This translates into CASSLFISEGEQYF.

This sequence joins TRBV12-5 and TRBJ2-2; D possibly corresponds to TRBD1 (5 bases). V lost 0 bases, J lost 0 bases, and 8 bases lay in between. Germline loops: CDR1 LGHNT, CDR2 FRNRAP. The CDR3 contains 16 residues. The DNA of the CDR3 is TGTGCTAGTGGTTTGGTACTCAGGGCGAACACCGGGGAGCTGTTTTTT. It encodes CASGLVLRANTGELFF.

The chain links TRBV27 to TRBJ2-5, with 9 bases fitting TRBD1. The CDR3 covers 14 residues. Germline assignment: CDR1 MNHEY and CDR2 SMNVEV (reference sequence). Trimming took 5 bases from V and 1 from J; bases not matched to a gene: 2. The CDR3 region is CASSAGQGQETQYF. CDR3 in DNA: TGTGCCAGCAGTGCGGGACAGGGCCAAGAGACCCAGTACTTC.

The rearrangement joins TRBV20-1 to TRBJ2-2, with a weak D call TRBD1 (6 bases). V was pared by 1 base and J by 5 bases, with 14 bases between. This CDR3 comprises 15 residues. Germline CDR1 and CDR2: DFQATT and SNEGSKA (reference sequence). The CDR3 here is CSARALVRGTGELFF. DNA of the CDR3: TGCAGTGCTAGAGCTTTGGTCAGGGGAACCGGGGAGCTGTTTTTT.

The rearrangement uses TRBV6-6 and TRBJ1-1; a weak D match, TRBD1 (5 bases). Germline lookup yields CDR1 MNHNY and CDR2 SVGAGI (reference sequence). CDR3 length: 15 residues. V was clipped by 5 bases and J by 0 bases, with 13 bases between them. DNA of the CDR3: TGTGCCAGCAGTACAGCTGGGGGAGTGAACACTGAAGCTTTCTTT. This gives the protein CASSTAGGVNTEAFF.

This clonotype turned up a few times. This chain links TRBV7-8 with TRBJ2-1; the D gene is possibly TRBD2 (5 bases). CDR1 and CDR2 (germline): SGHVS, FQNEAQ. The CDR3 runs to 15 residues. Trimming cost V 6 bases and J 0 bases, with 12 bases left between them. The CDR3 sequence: CASRARGNSYNEQFF. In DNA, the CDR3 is TGTGCCAGCAGGGCCCGGGGAAACTCCTACAATGAGCAGTTCTTC.

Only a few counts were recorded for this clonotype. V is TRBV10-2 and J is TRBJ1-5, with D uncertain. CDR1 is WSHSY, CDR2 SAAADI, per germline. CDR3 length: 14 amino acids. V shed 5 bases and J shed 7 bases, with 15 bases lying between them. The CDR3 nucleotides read TGCGCCAGCAGTTTCCGGGCACAAAGGCAGCCCCAGCATTTT. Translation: CASSFRAQRQPQHF.

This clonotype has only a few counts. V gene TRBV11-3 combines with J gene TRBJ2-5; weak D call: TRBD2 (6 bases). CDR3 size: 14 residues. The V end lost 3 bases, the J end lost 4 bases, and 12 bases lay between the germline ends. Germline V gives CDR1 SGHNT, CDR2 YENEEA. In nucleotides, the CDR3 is TGTGCCAGCAGCTTCTTCCCAGCGGGAGAGACCCAGTACTTC. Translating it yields CASSFFPAGETQYF.

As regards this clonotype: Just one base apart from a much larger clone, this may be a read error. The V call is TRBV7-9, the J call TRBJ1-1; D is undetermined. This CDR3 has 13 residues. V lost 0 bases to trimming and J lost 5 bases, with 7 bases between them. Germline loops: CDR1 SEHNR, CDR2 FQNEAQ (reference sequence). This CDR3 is CASSLALWTEAFF. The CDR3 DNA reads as TGTGCCAGCAGCTTAGCGTTATGGACTGAAGCTTTCTTT.

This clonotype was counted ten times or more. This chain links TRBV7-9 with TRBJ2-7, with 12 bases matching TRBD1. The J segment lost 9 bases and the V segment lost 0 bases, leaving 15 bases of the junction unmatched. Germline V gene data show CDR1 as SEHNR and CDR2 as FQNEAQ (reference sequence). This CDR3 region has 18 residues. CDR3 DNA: TGTGCCAGCAGCTTAGCGCCGGGACAGGGGGCTGATGGGACAGGGCAGTACTTC. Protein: CASSLAPGQGADGTGQYF.

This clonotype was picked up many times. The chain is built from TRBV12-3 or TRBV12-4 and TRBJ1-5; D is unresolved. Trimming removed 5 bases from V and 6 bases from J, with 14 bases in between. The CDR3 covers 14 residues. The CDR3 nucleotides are TGTGCCAGCAGTGTCGAAATGAGTGGTCAGCCCCAGCATTTT. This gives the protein CASSVEMSGQPQHF.

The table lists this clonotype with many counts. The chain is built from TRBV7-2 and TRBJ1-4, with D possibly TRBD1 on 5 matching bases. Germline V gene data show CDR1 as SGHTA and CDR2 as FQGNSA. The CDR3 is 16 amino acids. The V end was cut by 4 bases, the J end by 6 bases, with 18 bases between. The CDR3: CASSSPTGGRDEKLFF. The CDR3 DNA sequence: TGTGCCAGCAGCTCCCCAACGGGGGGGAGGGATGAAAAACTGTTTTTT.

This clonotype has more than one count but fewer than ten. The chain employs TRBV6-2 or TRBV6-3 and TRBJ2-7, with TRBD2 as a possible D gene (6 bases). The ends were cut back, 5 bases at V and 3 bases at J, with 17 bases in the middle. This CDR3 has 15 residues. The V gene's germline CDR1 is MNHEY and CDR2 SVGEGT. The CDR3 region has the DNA TGTGCCAGCAGTCCACCAGGGACTCATCGCTACGAGCAGTACGTC. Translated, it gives CASSPPGTHRYEQYV.

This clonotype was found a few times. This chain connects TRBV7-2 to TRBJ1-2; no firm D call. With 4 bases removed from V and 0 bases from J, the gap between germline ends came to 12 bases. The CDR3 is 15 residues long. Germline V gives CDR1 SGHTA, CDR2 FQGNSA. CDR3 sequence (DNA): TGTGCCAGCAGCTCGTCCGACACTACTAACTATGGCTACACCTTC. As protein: CASSSSDTTNYGYTF.